This TCR beta chain was recorded in a study of STAT5B mutations in CD4+ large granular lymphocyte leukemia. The study's findings and limits: Without HLA matching, higher CD4+ than CD8+ T-LGLL clonality could reflect small sample size. Top patient clones used TRBV06 genes more often: 8/27 versus 2/35 in controls.

Sequencing was performed with immunoSEQ multiplex PCR; in TCRdb, only in-frame clones are kept and a portion is missing. This sample carries 22,000 or so clones, around 76% of them seen once, and the ten largest clones take about 0.43%. Comments on this clone: Its target is not known.

The germline CDR1 and CDR2 sequences are MNHNY and SVGAGI (reference sequence). Trimming shortened V by 2 bases and J by 4 bases, and 14 bases separated the two germline ends. This CDR3 region has 16 residues. Sequencing input: CD4+ T cells from blood buffy coats. This TCR derives from a human donor in good health. The V and J genes are TRBV6-6 and TRBJ1-4; maybe TRBD1 (6 bases). The CDR3 spells CASSYGLGARNEKLFF. CDR3 DNA sequence: TGTGCCAGCAGTTACGGTTTGGGGGCCCGTAATGAAAAACTGTTTTTT.